What follows are 14 T cell receptor beta chains derived from one specimen sequenced in a study of cytotoxic CD8 clonotypes in ibrutinib-treated CLL. Libraries were prepared by immunoSEQ multiplex PCR; TCRdb keeps only in-frame clonotypes and omits some of them. This table has roughly 38,000 clones, approximately 51% appearing once. Sample: PBMCs, taken before ibrutinib treatment. Source of these receptors: a human donor with chronic lymphocytic leukemia.

The rearrangement joins TRBV7-1 to TRBJ2-7; 8 nucleotides agree with TRBD1. TRBV7-1 falls under the ORF class, with uncertain function. This CDR3 region has 15 residues. Unmatched junction bases numbered 11, after V lost 8 bases and J lost 2 bases. The CDR3 loop reads CASGSFVTGAYEQYF. CDR3 nucleotide sequence: TGTGCCAGCGGATCCTTCGTGACAGGGGCCTACGAGCAGTACTTC.

CDR3 in amino acids: CASSPRGSGGATGELFF. CDR3 sequence (DNA): TGTGCCAGCAGCCCACGAGGTAGCGGGGGGGCCACCGGGGAGCTGTTTTTT. The rearrangement uses TRBV7-9 and TRBJ2-2; 11 bases agree with TRBD2. This CDR3 spans 17 amino acids. After removal of 5 bases from V and 4 bases from J, the junction contained 9 bases not matched to a gene. The germline V gene has CDR1 SEHNR and CDR2 FQNEAQ (reference sequence).

V gene TRBV7-6 combines with J gene TRBJ2-7, with TRBD1 matching over 10 bases. Germline CDR1 is SGHVS and CDR2 is FNYEAQ. V was clipped by 1 base and J by 7 bases; unmatched bases: 4. The CDR3 contains 14 residues. CDR3 loop: CASSLEDRGREQYF. DNA for the CDR3: TGTGCCAGCAGCTTAGAAGACAGGGGGCGTGAGCAGTACTTC.

The V and J genes are TRBV7-9 and TRBJ1-1; maybe TRBD1 (5 bases). Germline CDR1 and CDR2: SEHNR and FQNEAQ (reference sequence). This CDR3 is 12 amino acids long. Trimming stripped 3 bases from V and 9 bases from J, with 11 bases between. CDR3 DNA: TGTGCCAGCAGCTTCGGGGGAGTGAAAGCTTTCTTT. Its translation: CASSFGGVKAFF.

This clone was detected a few times. V gene TRBV14 combines with J gene TRBJ1-5, with D possibly TRBD1 on 6 matching bases. The V gene's germline CDR1 is SGHDN and CDR2 FVKESK. V shed 6 bases and J shed 0 bases, with 9 bases lying between them. CDR3 length: 14 amino acids. CDR3 in amino acids: CASSPGDSNQPQHF. The CDR3 DNA reads as TGTGCCAGCAGTCCAGGGGATAGCAATCAGCCCCAGCATTTT.

The CDR3 sequence is CASSRTGIYGYTF. The CDR3 DNA reads TGTGCCAGCAGCCGCACAGGGATCTATGGCTACACCTTC. The genes are TRBV7-9 and TRBJ1-2; D may be TRBD1 (6 bases). The CDR3 length is 13 residues. Germline V gene data show CDR1 as SEHNR and CDR2 as FQNEAQ (reference sequence). V lost 5 bases, J lost 4 bases, and 11 bases lay in between.

This sequence joins TRBV7-3 and TRBJ1-1; D unresolved. This CDR3 has 13 amino acids. V was cut by 5 bases and J by 11 bases, with 18 bases left in between. Germline values: CDR1 SGHTA, CDR2 FQGTGA. CDR3 sequence (DNA): TGTGCCAGCAGCCAGAGGACGGGGTCGCCGGCTTTCTTT. It codes for CASSQRTGSPAFF.

The V call is TRBV7-3, the J call TRBJ2-6; no definite D call. This CDR3 contains 13 residues. The germline V gene encodes CDR1 SGHTA and CDR2 FQGTGA. Trimming took 5 bases from V and 4 from J, leaving 6 bases between them. CDR3 nucleotides: TGTGCCAGCAGCCCCTCCGGGGCCAACGTCCTGACTTTC. It is translated as CASSPSGANVLTF.

This chain connects TRBV5-1 to TRBJ2-3; 7 nucleotides align to TRBD1. Germline V lookup: CDR1 SGHRS, CDR2 YFSETQ. The CDR3 has 15 residues. The V and J ends lost 7 bases and 2 bases, in that order; junction bases with no gene match: 10. The CDR3 nucleotides read TGCGCCAGCGGTCCGGGACAGCCATCCACAGATACGCAGTATTTT. Residues: CASGPGQPSTDTQYF. Full variable domain (remainder filled in from reference TRBV5-1 and TRBJ2-3): KAGVTQTPRYLIKTRGQQVTLSCSPISGHRSVSWYQQTPGQGLQFLFEYFSETQRNKGNFPGRFSGRQFSNSRSEMNVSTLELGDSALYLCASGPGQPSTDTQYFGPGTRLTVL.

This clone came up a few times. The chain is built from TRBV27 and TRBJ1-5; D call uncertain. This CDR3 comprises 14 residues. V was shortened by 0 bases and J by 11 bases, with 14 bases between the two germline ends. Germline-derived CDR1 and CDR2 are MNHEY and SMNVEV (reference sequence). The CDR3 sequence: CASSLSLGNHAQHF. CDR3 bases: TGTGCCAGCAGTTTATCGCTAGGCAATCATGCCCAGCATTTT.

This chain connects TRBV5-1 to TRBJ1-4; the D gene is possibly TRBD1 (5 bases). The germline gives CDR1 SGHRS, CDR2 YFSETQ. The CDR3 runs to 15 residues. V was pared by 3 bases and J by 2 bases, with 11 bases between. The DNA for the CDR3 is TGCGCCAGCAGCTCCGGGACTTTGACTAATGAAAAACTGTTTTTT. Its protein product is CASSSGTLTNEKLFF.

The genes are TRBV5-1 and TRBJ1-1; maybe TRBD1 (6 bases). Germline loops: CDR1 SGHRS, CDR2 YFSETQ. This CDR3 is built from 14 residues. V dropped 3 bases and J dropped 1 base, with 10 bases sitting between them. Written as DNA, the CDR3 is TGCGCCAGCAGCTCACAGACAGGGAACACTGAAGCTTTCTTT. It translates to CASSSQTGNTEAFF.

The rearrangement uses TRBV28 and TRBJ2-1; D possibly corresponds to TRBD1 (6 bases). CDR1 MDHEN and CDR2 SYDVKM come from the germline V gene. The CDR3 has 14 amino acids. V was pared by 0 bases and J by 6 bases, with 9 bases between. The CDR3: CASSLWGAGNEQFF. CDR3 sequence (DNA): TGTGCCAGCAGTTTATGGGGGGCAGGCAATGAGCAGTTCTTC.

Here the CDR3 DNA reads TGTGCCAGCAACAGGGGGCGAGTAACAGATACGCAGTATTTT. The encoded protein is CASNRGRVTDTQYF. The rearrangement uses TRBV27 and TRBJ2-3, with TRBD1 matching 9 bases. Germline V gene data show CDR1 as MNHEY and CDR2 as SMNVEV (reference sequence). The CDR3 runs 14 residues. Losses at the gene ends were 7 bases for V and 3 bases for J; bases not matched to a gene: 5.